A single sample is the source of the 21 T cell receptor beta chains below, sequenced in a study of T cell responses to AZD1222 COVID-19 vaccine (dated by TCRdb to about 2021). The time point label, as the study defines it: sample from adult after SARS-CoV-2 infection, after symptom onset. Library preparation used the immunoSEQ multiplex PCR assay. The clones in this table, taken by TCRdb from immuneACCESS, are in-frame only. Not every clone is retained; where verified, under half of the shortfall comes from an unresolved V gene, and the cause of the rest is unknown. In this sample the table shows some 150,000 clones, approximately 91% of which occur a single time. The ten largest clones take up about 7% of the sample. Sequences were derived from peripheral blood, sampled after recovery from COVID-19. The receptor set was obtained from an adult who had recovered from COVID-19.

This chain joins TRBV5-1 and TRBJ2-7, with D perhaps TRBD2 (7 bases). This CDR3 is 13 amino acids long. Between the trimmed V and J ends, which lost 7 bases and 3 bases, there was a span of 14 bases. Germline CDR1 is SGHRS and CDR2 is YFSETQ. The CDR3 sequence is CASGRGPDYEQYF. The CDR3 bases are TGCGCCAGCGGGCGGGGGCCAGACTACGAGCAGTACTTC.

This clone was detected only once. This chain links TRBV15 with TRBJ2-4; D is unresolved. V was shortened by 0 bases and J by 8 bases, with 5 bases between the two germline ends. The CDR3 extends over 12 amino acids. CDR1 is LNHNV, CDR2 YYDKDF, per germline (reference sequence). The CDR3 is CATSRDKDIQYF. The CDR3 DNA reads TGTGCCACCAGCAGAGATAAGGACATTCAGTACTTC.

The gene calls are TRBV5-6 and TRBJ2-7, with D tentatively TRBD1 or TRBD2 (5 bases each). Germline values: CDR1 SGHDT, CDR2 YYEEEE. The length of the CDR3 is 13 residues. Trimming took 0 bases from V and 6 from J, leaving 10 bases between them. The CDR3 DNA reads TGTGCCAGCAGCTTGGGGATTGGGGGCGAGCAGTACTTC. It encodes CASSLGIGGEQYF.

This clone appeared a single time. The genes are TRBV9 and TRBJ1-4; D is unclear. This CDR3 has 13 residues. Between the trimmed V and J ends, which lost 1 base and 4 bases, there was a span of 5 bases. Per germline, CDR1 SGDLS and CDR2 YYNGEE. DNA of the CDR3: TGTGCCAGCAGCGTAAATGGTAATGAAAAACTGTTTTTT. It codes for CASSVNGNEKLFF.

J is TRBJ1-1 and V is TRBV28, with D perhaps matching TRBD1 (6 bases). The CDR3 runs 16 residues. Looked up from germline, CDR1 is MDHEN and CDR2 is SYDVKM. V gave up 5 bases and J gave up 4 bases, with 20 bases separating them. The chain's CDR3 is CASSPRGHIGVTEAFF. The CDR3 DNA sequence: TGTGCCAGCAGTCCCCGGGGGCACATTGGGGTCACTGAAGCTTTCTTT. Complete variable domain (other parts from reference TRBV28 and TRBJ1-1): DVKVTQSSRYLVKRTGEKVFLECVQDMDHENMFWYRQDPGLGLRLIYFSYDVKMKEKGDIPEGYSVSREKKERFSLILESASTNQTSMYLCASSPRGHIGVTEAFFGQGTRLTVV.

The rearrangement joins TRBV9 to TRBJ1-1, with D unclear. Trimming took off 0 bases at V and 2 bases at J, with 26 bases between the two ends. This CDR3 has 20 amino acids. Germline lookup yields CDR1 SGDLS and CDR2 YYNGEE. The CDR3 nucleotides are TGTGCCAGCAGCGTAGTTAGGTTTTCCCGCCCGACAACGTATAACACTGAAGCTTTCTTT. This translates into CASSVVRFSRPTTYNTEAFF. The variable domain in full, completed from reference TRBV9 and TRBJ1-1, reads DSGVTQTPKHLITATGQRVTLRCSPRSGDLSVYWYQQSLDQGLQFLIQYYNGEERAKGNILERFSAQQFPDLHSELNLSSLELGDSALYFCASSVVRFSRPTTYNTEAFFGQGTRLTVV.

This sequence joins TRBV4-1 and TRBJ2-7; D is perhaps TRBD2 (7 bases). The ends were cut back, 3 bases at V and 5 bases at J, with 17 bases in the middle. The CDR3 loop spans 15 amino acids. Germline V lookup: CDR1 MGHRA, CDR2 YSYEKL. CDR3 sequence: CASSHRRGASDEQYF. CDR3 coding DNA: TGCGCCAGCAGCCATCGACGGGGGGCCAGCGACGAGCAGTACTTC.

The table lists this clone with a few counts. V and J are TRBV7-2 and TRBJ1-1; D is undetermined. V lost 2 bases, J lost 3 bases, and 13 bases lay in between. Germline V gene sequence: CDR1 SGHTA, CDR2 FQGNSA. This CDR3 contains 15 residues. The CDR3 DNA follows: TGTGCCAGCAGCTTACATAAGGGTTTGGACACTGAAGCTTTCTTT. It encodes CASSLHKGLDTEAFF.

This chain uses TRBV28 with TRBJ1-1; the match to TRBD1 covers 12 bases. This CDR3 is 16 amino acids long. The trim removed 7 bases at V and 6 bases at J, leaving 12 bases unmatched. From germline, CDR1 is MDHEN and CDR2 SYDVKM. CDR3 amino acids: CASTMGTGGLGAEAFF. The DNA for the CDR3 is TGTGCCAGCACCATGGGGACAGGGGGCTTGGGGGCTGAAGCTTTCTTT.

The rearrangement joins TRBV5-6 to TRBJ2-7; 9 positions match TRBD2. The germline CDR1 and CDR2 sequences are SGHDT and YYEEEE. Trimming cost V 1 base and J 2 bases; bases outside gene matches: 1. The CDR3 totals 14 residues. CDR3 region: CASSLPSGTYEQYF. As DNA, the CDR3 is TGTGCCAGCAGCTTGCCTAGCGGGACCTACGAGCAGTACTTC. The full variable domain, rest sourced from reference TRBV5-6 and TRBJ2-7, is DAGVTQSPTHLIKTRGQQVTLRCSPKSGHDTVSWYQQALGQGPQFIFQYYEEEERQRGNFPDRFSGHQFPNYSSELNVNALLLGDSALYLCASSLPSGTYEQYFGPGTRLTVT.

The rearrangement links TRBV19 to TRBJ2-2; D ambiguous. The CDR3 loop spans 13 amino acids. Deletions cut 4 bases from V and 5 bases from J, with 8 bases between. Germline CDR1 and CDR2: LNHDA and SQIVND (reference sequence). Here the CDR3 DNA reads TGTGCCAGTAGTACCTCGTGGACCGGGGAGCTGTTTTTT. Its protein is CASSTSWTGELFF.

The chain uses TRBV7-2 and TRBJ1-3; 8 bases are a match to TRBD1. CDR1 is SGHTA, CDR2 FQGNSA, per germline. With V trimmed by 6 bases and J by 0 bases, 7 bases remained unmatched. This CDR3 contains 16 residues. This CDR3 reads CASRFQGASSGNTIYF. Written as DNA, the CDR3 is TGTGCCAGCAGATTCCAGGGGGCCAGCTCTGGAAACACCATATATTTT.

CDR3 in DNA: TGTGCCAGCAGCTCTCGACAGGGTACTGAAGCTTTCTTT. Translating it yields CASSSRQGTEAFF. This rearrangement joins TRBV7-9 to TRBJ1-1, with TRBD1 matching over 7 bases. CDR1 is SEHNR and CDR2 is FQNEAQ in the germline V gene (reference sequence). The CDR3 is made up of 13 amino acids. Losses at the gene ends were 4 bases for V and 5 bases for J; bases not matched to a gene: 4.

The chain has TRBV7-2 and TRBJ2-7, with D hard to call. The CDR3 extends over 12 amino acids. The germline V gene has CDR1 SGHTA and CDR2 FQGNSA. The V and J ends lost 2 bases and 4 bases respectively, with 6 bases between them. CDR3 in DNA: TGTGCCAGCAGCTTAAGGGTATACGAGCAGTACTTC. As protein: CASSLRVYEQYF.

The genes are TRBV5-5 and TRBJ1-6; 7 positions agree with TRBD1. V gave up 0 bases and J gave up 8 bases; unmatched junction bases: 5. CDR3 size: 15 residues. Germline CDR1 and CDR2: SGHKS and YYEKEE (reference sequence). CDR3 region: CASSLDRGSYSPLHF. CDR3 coding DNA: TGTGCCAGCAGCTTGGACAGGGGTTCGTATTCACCCCTCCACTTT. Drawing the rest from reference TRBV5-5 and TRBJ1-6, the complete variable domain is DAGVTQSPTHLIKTRGQQVTLRCSPISGHKSVSWYQQVLGQGPQFIFQYYEKEERGRGNFPDRFSARQFPNYSSELNVNALLLGDSALYLCASSLDRGSYSPLHFGNGTRLTVT.

The chain is built from TRBV11-2 and TRBJ2-5, with D tentatively TRBD1 (5 bases). Germline V gives CDR1 SGHAT, CDR2 FQNNGV. Trimming cost V 4 bases and J 5 bases, with 14 bases left between them. The CDR3 loop spans 14 amino acids. The CDR3 spells CASSSQGSRETQYF. In nucleotides, the CDR3 is TGTGCCAGCAGCTCGCAGGGTTCCAGGGAGACCCAGTACTTC.

J is TRBJ1-2 and V is TRBV20-1; TRBD1 might be the D (6 bases). In germline, CDR1 is DFQATT, CDR2 SNEGSKA (reference sequence). This CDR3 is 11 amino acids long. The CDR3 here is CSAGEDYGYTF. In nucleotides, the CDR3 is TGCAGCGCAGGGGAAGACTATGGCTACACCTTC.

The genes are TRBV11-3 and TRBJ2-1; 12 bases are a match to TRBD2. Germline V CDR1 and CDR2: SGHNT, YENEEA. This CDR3 is 15 amino acids long. J lost 9 bases, V lost 5 bases, and 8 bases had no gene match. DNA of the CDR3: TGTGCCAGCAGCCGAGGGGCTAGCGGGAGGGTTGAGCAGTTCTTC. Translating gives CASSRGASGRVEQFF.

CDR3 loop: CASSHRAAYEQYF. CDR3 bases: TGTGCCAGCAGCCACAGGGCCGCCTACGAGCAGTACTTC. The J gene is TRBJ2-7, the V gene TRBV21-1; TRBD1 is the table's D call and was not checked against the DNA. TRBV21-1 is listed as a pseudogene. CDR3 length: 13 residues.

J is TRBJ1-1 and V is TRBV4-1; 7 positions agree with TRBD1. CDR1 MGHRA and CDR2 YSYEKL come from the germline V gene. The CDR3 is made up of 17 amino acids. With V trimmed by 0 bases and J by 1 base, 8 bases remained unmatched. In DNA form, the CDR3 reads TGCGCCAGCAGCCAAGATATAGAGGGGGCACAGAACACTGAAGCTTTCTTT. Its translation is CASSQDIEGAQNTEAFF.

The rearrangement links TRBV9 to TRBJ2-3; TRBD2 agrees at 12 bases. The ends lost 3 bases at V and 4 bases at J; junction bases unmatched: 0. Germline CDR1 SGDLS, CDR2 YYNGEE. CDR3 length: 14 residues. The CDR3: CASSASGRADTQYF. The CDR3, as DNA: TGTGCCAGCAGCGCTAGCGGGAGGGCAGATACGCAGTATTTT.